A single sample is the source of the 30 T cell receptor beta chains below, sequenced in a study of T cells in narcolepsy (dated by TCRdb to the late 2010s). Library generation was performed with the immunoSEQ multiplex PCR assay. This immuneACCESS table, as held by TCRdb, lists in-frame sequences with V and J called but not all clones. Of the missing ones, under half trace to an unresolved V gene in checked studies; the others have no known cause. The sample table lists tens of thousands of clones, about 76% of them with a count of one. Jointly, the top ten make up approximately 1% of the sample. The sequenced sample was CD45RA- memory CD4+ T cells from PBMCs. The cell subset or site label, as the study defines it: memory T cells sorted ex vivo from peripheral blood. All receptors derive from a human donor with narcolepsy.

This clone was found once. This chain connects TRBV7-3 to TRBJ1-4; D may be TRBD1 (5 bases). This CDR3 is 13 amino acids long. V lost 4 bases and J 7 bases, leaving 10 bases between the germline ends. Germline values: CDR1 SGHTA, CDR2 FQGTGA. The CDR3 DNA reads TGTGCCAGCAGCTCCAGTCAGGGTGAAAAACTGTTTTTT. Translated, it gives CASSSSQGEKLFF. Variable domain in full (rest from reference TRBV7-3 and TRBJ1-4): GAGVSQTPSNKVTEKGKYVELRCDPISGHTALYWYRQSLGQGPEFLIYFQGTGAADDSGLPNDRFFAVRPEGSVSTLKIQRTERGDSAVYLCASSSSQGEKLFFGSGTQLSVL.

The rearrangement links TRBV11-3 to TRBJ2-1; 10 positions agree with TRBD2. Losses at the gene ends were 1 base for V and 5 bases for J; bases not matched to a gene: 2. CDR1 and CDR2 from the germline V gene are SGHNT and YENEEA. This CDR3 comprises 15 residues. The CDR3 loop reads CASSLVGTSDNEQFF. CDR3 in DNA: TGTGCCAGCAGCTTAGTAGGGACTAGCGACAATGAGCAGTTCTTC.

This chain joins TRBV9 and TRBJ2-1, with 16 bases lining up with TRBD2. CDR1 SGDLS and CDR2 YYNGEE come from the germline V gene. Trimming cost V 4 bases and J 9 bases; bases outside gene matches: 4. CDR3 length: 15 residues. The CDR3, as DNA: TGTGCCAGCAGCCCGGGACTAGCGGGAGGGGCTGAGCAGTTCTTC. Residues: CASSPGLAGGAEQFF.

The chain links TRBV4-2 to TRBJ2-1; D might be TRBD1 (5 bases). Germline V gives CDR1 LGHNA, CDR2 YNFKEQ. The CDR3 loop spans 15 amino acids. Trimming shortened V by 0 bases and J by 6 bases, and 12 bases separated the two germline ends. CDR3 DNA: TGTGCCAGCAGCCAAGAGGGGCTTAGCCCCAATGAGCAGTTCTTC. Translation: CASSQEGLSPNEQFF.

This clone showed up just a few times. This chain connects TRBV10-1 to TRBJ2-2, with D possibly being TRBD1 or TRBD2 (5 bases each). The V gene's germline CDR1 is WNHNN and CDR2 SYGVQD (reference sequence). The CDR3 totals 18 residues. Trimming left V 7 bases short and J 3 bases short, with 24 bases between. CDR3 residues: CASILDRAGARDTGELFF. The CDR3 DNA sequence: TGCGCCAGCATCCTTGATAGAGCCGGGGCGCGAGACACCGGGGAGCTGTTTTTT.

The rearrangement uses TRBV5-8 and TRBJ1-1; 10 positions match TRBD1. This CDR3 is 17 amino acids long. Looked up from germline, CDR1 is SGHTS and CDR2 is YDEGEE. V lost 4 bases and J lost 0; bases outside the gene matches: 9. The CDR3 region has the DNA TGTGCCAGCAGCCTCGGACAGGGGGGGTCTATGAACACTGAAGCTTTCTTT. This encodes CASSLGQGGSMNTEAFF. Complete variable domain (other parts from reference TRBV5-8 and TRBJ1-1): EAGVTQSPTHLIKTRGQQATLRCSPISGHTSVYWYQQALGLGLQFLLWYDEGEERNRGNFPPRFSGRQFPNYSSELNVNALELEDSALYLCASSLGQGGSMNTEAFFGQGTRLTVV.

The chain joins TRBV5-1 to TRBJ2-1; tentative D call: TRBD2 (6 bases). V was pared by 2 bases and J by 6 bases, with 9 bases between. There are 13 residues in the CDR3. In germline, CDR1 is SGHRS, CDR2 YFSETQ. The chain's CDR3 is CASSLLAPNEQFF. For the CDR3, the DNA is TGCGCCAGCAGCTTACTAGCCCCCAATGAGCAGTTCTTC.

The chain recombines TRBV19 with TRBJ2-3, with D tentatively TRBD1 (6 bases). This CDR3 is built from 14 residues. Germline CDR1 is LNHDA and CDR2 is SQIVND (reference sequence). Trimming removed 6 bases from V and 4 bases from J, with 14 bases in between. The chain's CDR3 is CASRVQGMSDTQYF. The CDR3 DNA follows: TGTGCCAGTAGGGTTCAGGGGATGTCAGATACGCAGTATTTT. The full variable domain, completed using reference TRBV19 and TRBJ2-3, is DGGITQSPKYLFRKEGQNVTLSCEQNLNHDAMYWYRQDPGQGLRLIYYSQIVNDFQKGDIAEGYSVSREKKESFPLTVTSAQKNPTAFYLCASRVQGMSDTQYFGPGTRLTVL.

This clone was found a few times. J is TRBJ2-3 and V is TRBV18, with unresolved D. In germline, CDR1 is KGHSH, CDR2 LQKENI. The length of the CDR3 is 16 residues. Trimming shortened V by 0 bases and J by 0 bases, and 10 bases separated the two germline ends. This chain's CDR3 is CASSPPKLGSTDTQYF. The CDR3 DNA reads TGTGCCAGCTCACCACCGAAGCTAGGGAGCACAGATACGCAGTATTTT.

The chain is built from TRBV2 and TRBJ1-2; a possible D gene is TRBD1 (5 bases). V lost 8 bases to trimming and J lost 2 bases, with 12 bases between them. Germline assignment: CDR1 SNHLY and CDR2 FYNNEI. The CDR3 totals 13 residues. The CDR3 region has the DNA TGTGCCAGCTCCCAGACAGAGAACTATGGCTACACCTTC. Translating it yields CASSQTENYGYTF.

This clone has just a few counts. The rearrangement uses TRBV7-2 and TRBJ2-5; unclear D gene. Trimming took 2 bases from V and 2 from J, leaving 0 bases between them. The CDR3 contains 11 residues. Germline V lookup: CDR1 SGHTA, CDR2 FQGNSA. In DNA, the CDR3 is TGTGCCAGCAGCTTACAAGAGACCCAGTACTTC. Translated, it gives CASSLQETQYF.

Points on this clone: Compared with germline, one end of the junction differs, possibly owing to a read error. Other DNA sequences in the sample encode the same CDR3. V and J are TRBV30 and TRBJ1-1; D is perhaps TRBD1 (5 bases). Germline-derived CDR1 and CDR2 are GTSNPN and SVGIG (reference sequence). The length of the CDR3 is 11 residues. DNA for the CDR3: TGTGCCTGGAGGGACAACACGGAAGCTTTCTTT. Protein: CAWRDNTEAFF.

This clone occurred once. The V call is TRBV6-1, the J call TRBJ1-6; D gene uncertain. This CDR3 has 12 amino acids. V gave up 3 bases and J gave up 8 bases, with 5 bases separating them. Germline loops: CDR1 MNHNS, CDR2 SASEGT. The CDR3 DNA sequence: TGTGCCAGCAGTGACGGGTATTCACCCCTCCACTTT. Translation: CASSDGYSPLHF.

V is TRBV30 and J is TRBJ2-7, with a possible D match to TRBD1 (5 bases). CDR3 size: 15 residues. Trimming took off 0 bases at V and 4 bases at J, with 16 bases between the two ends. Germline CDR1 GTSNPN, CDR2 SVGIG (reference sequence). As DNA, the CDR3 is TGTGCCTGGAGTGTATCTCAGGGATATTCGTACGAGCAGTACTTC. Protein sequence: CAWSVSQGYSYEQYF.

The CDR3 nucleotides are TGTGCCAGCAGCACGAGCCGGGACAGGATCCCCAAAGATACGCAGTATTTT. The encoded protein is CASSTSRDRIPKDTQYF. The chain recombines TRBV7-4 with TRBJ2-3; 8 bases fit TRBD1. Trimming at V came to 5 bases and at J to 5 bases, leaving 15 bases not matched to a gene. The CDR3 length is 17 residues. Per the germline V gene, CDR1 is SGHVT and CDR2 is SQSDAQ.

This chain joins TRBV19 and TRBJ2-1, with 12 bases aligning to TRBD2. Germline V lookup: CDR1 LNHDA, CDR2 SQIVND (reference sequence). V gave up 5 bases and J gave up 7 bases; unmatched junction bases: 9. CDR3 size: 16 residues. This chain's CDR3 is CASSRWTSGENNEQFF. The CDR3 nucleotides are TGTGCCAGTAGTCGCTGGACTAGCGGGGAAAATAATGAGCAGTTCTTC. Full variable domain (missing parts from reference TRBV19 and TRBJ2-1): DGGITQSPKYLFRKEGQNVTLSCEQNLNHDAMYWYRQDPGQGLRLIYYSQIVNDFQKGDIAEGYSVSREKKESFPLTVTSAQKNPTAFYLCASSRWTSGENNEQFFGPGTRLTVL.

The chain employs TRBV10-1 and TRBJ2-5; tentative D call: TRBD2 (6 bases). There are 17 residues in the CDR3. V was cut by 2 bases and J by 5 bases, with 21 bases left in between. Germline V gene sequence: CDR1 WNHNN, CDR2 SYGVQD (reference sequence). The CDR3: CASSEKAGAKAVETQYF. The DNA of the CDR3 is TGCGCCAGCAGTGAGAAAGCGGGCGCTAAGGCAGTGGAGACCCAGTACTTC.

CDR3 protein: CASSLSGPEKGYTF. The CDR3 DNA reads as TGTGCCAGCAGTTTATCCGGCCCCGAGAAGGGCTACACCTTC. The rearrangement links TRBV28 to TRBJ1-2, with D unresolved. Germline V gene sequence: CDR1 MDHEN, CDR2 SYDVKM. Trimming shortened V by 1 base and J by 8 bases, and 14 bases separated the two germline ends. This CDR3 region has 14 residues.

This chain joins TRBV5-8 and TRBJ1-5; 9 bases map to TRBD1. Germline V gene data show CDR1 as SGHTS and CDR2 as YDEGEE. The V segment lost 4 bases and the J segment 3 bases; nucleotides outside the gene matches: 5. The CDR3 spans 15 residues. The CDR3, as DNA: TGTGCCAGCAGCCTGGGACAGGGCTCCAATCAGCCCCAGCATTTT. Amino acids: CASSLGQGSNQPQHF. The whole variable domain, remainder taken from reference TRBV5-8 and TRBJ1-5, is EAGVTQSPTHLIKTRGQQATLRCSPISGHTSVYWYQQALGLGLQFLLWYDEGEERNRGNFPPRFSGRQFPNYSSELNVNALELEDSALYLCASSLGQGSNQPQHFGDGTRLSIL.

The rearrangement uses TRBV28 and TRBJ1-2; tentative D call: TRBD1 (6 bases). Trimming pared 8 bases from V and 7 bases from J, leaving 17 bases between. CDR3 length: 13 amino acids. Germline-derived CDR1 and CDR2 are MDHEN and SYDVKM. CDR3 coding DNA: TGTGCCAGCCTGGGGGCCCAAGAGTCTGGCTACACCTTC. It codes for CASLGAQESGYTF.

This clone was detected only a few times. The chain couples TRBV5-6 to TRBJ2-2; D gene unclear. Trimming cost V 0 bases and J 4 bases, with 7 bases left between them. This CDR3 contains 14 residues. Germline CDR1 is SGHDT and CDR2 is YYEEEE. Here the CDR3 reads CASSLAGGTGELFF. The DNA for the CDR3 is TGTGCCAGCAGCTTGGCCGGTGGCACCGGGGAGCTGTTTTTT.

The chain carries TRBV19 and TRBJ2-1, with D perhaps assigned TRBD1 or TRBD2 (5 bases each). Trimming shortened V by 3 bases and J by 7 bases, and 16 bases separated the two germline ends. From germline, CDR1 is LNHDA and CDR2 SQIVND (reference sequence). This CDR3 contains 15 residues. The CDR3, as DNA: TGTGCCAGTAGTATTCTGAGGGGAATGGGGAATGAGCAGTTCTTC. Amino acids: CASSILRGMGNEQFF.

In its sample, this clone was seen once. The chain joins TRBV28 to TRBJ1-2; no reliable D call. CDR3 size: 12 residues. The ends were cut back, 2 bases at V and 7 bases at J, with 8 bases in the middle. Germline values: CDR1 MDHEN, CDR2 SYDVKM. CDR3 sequence: CASSLGRLGYTF. The CDR3 DNA sequence: TGTGCCAGCAGTTTAGGCCGGCTTGGCTACACCTTC.

V usage is TRBV7-6 and J usage is TRBJ2-7; the match to TRBD2 covers 12 bases. Germline CDR1 is SGHVS and CDR2 is FNYEAQ. The CDR3 runs 16 residues. The V and J ends lost 5 bases and 3 bases, in that order; junction bases with no gene match: 8. The CDR3: CASSRRTSGTFYEQYF. As DNA, the CDR3 is TGTGCCAGCAGCAGAAGGACTAGCGGGACCTTCTACGAGCAGTACTTC.

The chain links TRBV28 to TRBJ2-1; 7 positions agree with TRBD1. The germline V gene has CDR1 MDHEN and CDR2 SYDVKM. V shed 6 bases and J 1 base; nucleotides not matched to a gene: 6. The CDR3 covers 15 residues. CDR3 in amino acids: CASRQTGLSYNEQFF. The CDR3 DNA follows: TGTGCCAGCAGACAGACAGGGCTTTCCTACAATGAGCAGTTCTTC. The full variable domain, completed using reference TRBV28 and TRBJ2-1, is DVKVTQSSRYLVKRTGEKVFLECVQDMDHENMFWYRQDPGLGLRLIYFSYDVKMKEKGDIPEGYSVSREKKERFSLILESASTNQTSMYLCASRQTGLSYNEQFFGPGTRLTVL.

V and J are TRBV5-4 and TRBJ2-7; TRBD2 agrees at 10 bases. This CDR3 is 15 amino acids long. CDR1 SGHNT and CDR2 YYREEE come from the germline V gene (reference sequence). Losses at the gene ends were 4 bases for V and 6 bases for J; bases not matched to a gene: 10. The CDR3, as DNA: TGTGCCAGCAGCCTTCGGACTAGCGGACTATCCGAGCAGTACTTC. This codes for CASSLRTSGLSEQYF. Using reference TRBV5-4 and TRBJ2-7 for the parts outside the CDR3, the full variable domain is ETGVTQSPTHLIKTRGQQVTLRCSSQSGHNTVSWYQQALGQGPQFIFQYYREEENGRGNFPPRFSGLQFPNYSSELNVNALELDDSALYLCASSLRTSGLSEQYFGPGTRLTVT.

This clone was seen only a few times. The chain recombines TRBV7-3 with TRBJ2-1, with a weak D call TRBD1 (6 bases). The CDR3 is made up of 19 amino acids. Germline CDR1 and CDR2: SGHTA and FQGTGA. Trimming took 7 bases from V and 5 from J, leaving 30 bases between them. CDR3 in amino acids: CASTSILGASARKDNEQFF. The CDR3, as DNA: TGTGCCAGCACCTCAATCTTGGGGGCCTCCGCCCGGAAGGACAATGAGCAGTTCTTC.

The rearrangement joins TRBV28 to TRBJ2-3; tentative D call: TRBD2 (7 bases). The germline CDR1 and CDR2 sequences are MDHEN and SYDVKM. The CDR3 has 15 amino acids. The germline V and J ends were trimmed by 7 bases and 0 bases, with 14 bases remaining between them. In DNA form, the CDR3 reads TGTGCCAGCATCCAGAGGGGGGGTAGCACAGATACGCAGTATTTT. Amino acids: CASIQRGGSTDTQYF.

The V call is TRBV6-5, the J call TRBJ2-7; 11 bases align to TRBD2. Looked up from germline, CDR1 is MNHEY and CDR2 is SVGAGI. The CDR3 has 14 amino acids. Losses at the gene ends were 4 bases for V and 6 bases for J; bases not matched to a gene: 5. The CDR3 loop is CASSLGLAGFEQYF. CDR3 DNA: TGTGCCAGCAGTTTAGGACTAGCGGGCTTCGAGCAGTACTTC.

This chain connects TRBV18 to TRBJ1-2; D gene unclear. The CDR3 spans 14 residues. Germline assignment: CDR1 KGHSH and CDR2 LQKENI. Trimming left V 1 base short and J 3 bases short, with 9 bases between. CDR3 bases: TGTGCCAGCTCACCACTCGCGGATGACTATGGCTACACCTTC. Protein: CASSPLADDYGYTF.